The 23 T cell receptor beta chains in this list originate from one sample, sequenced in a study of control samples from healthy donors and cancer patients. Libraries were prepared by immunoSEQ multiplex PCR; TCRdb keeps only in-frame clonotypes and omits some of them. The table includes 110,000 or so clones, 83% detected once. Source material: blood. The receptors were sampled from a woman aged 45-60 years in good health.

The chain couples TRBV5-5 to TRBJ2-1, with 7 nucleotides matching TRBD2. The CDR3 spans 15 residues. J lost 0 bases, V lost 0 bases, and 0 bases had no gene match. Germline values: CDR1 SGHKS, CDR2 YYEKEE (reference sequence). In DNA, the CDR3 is TGTGCCAGCAGCTTGGTAGCGGGCTCCTACAATGAGCAGTTCTTC. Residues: CASSLVAGSYNEQFF.

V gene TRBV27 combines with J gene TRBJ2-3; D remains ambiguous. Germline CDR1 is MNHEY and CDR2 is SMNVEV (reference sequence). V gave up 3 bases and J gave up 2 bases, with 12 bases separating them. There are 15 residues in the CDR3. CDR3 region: CASSFQDRYTDTQYF. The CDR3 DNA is TGTGCCAGCAGTTTCCAGGACCGTTACACAGATACGCAGTATTTT.

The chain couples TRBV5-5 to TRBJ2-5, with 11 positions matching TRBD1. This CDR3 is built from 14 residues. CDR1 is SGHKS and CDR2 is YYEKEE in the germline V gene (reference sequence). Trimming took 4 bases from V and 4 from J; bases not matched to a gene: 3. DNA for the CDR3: TGTGCCAGCAGCAGGGACAGGGGGAGAGAGACCCAGTACTTC. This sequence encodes CASSRDRGRETQYF.

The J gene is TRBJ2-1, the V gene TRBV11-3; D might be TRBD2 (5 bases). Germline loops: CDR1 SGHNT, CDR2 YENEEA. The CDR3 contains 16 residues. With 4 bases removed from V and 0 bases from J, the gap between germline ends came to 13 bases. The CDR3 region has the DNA TGTGCCAGCAGCTCTGAGCGGAGGAGCTCCTACAATGAGCAGTTCTTC. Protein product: CASSSERRSSYNEQFF.

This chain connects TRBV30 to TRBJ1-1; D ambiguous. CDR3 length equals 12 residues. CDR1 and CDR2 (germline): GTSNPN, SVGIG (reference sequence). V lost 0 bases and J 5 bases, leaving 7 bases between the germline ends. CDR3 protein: CAWSVRRTEAFF. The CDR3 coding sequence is TGTGCCTGGAGTGTACGGAGAACTGAAGCTTTCTTT.

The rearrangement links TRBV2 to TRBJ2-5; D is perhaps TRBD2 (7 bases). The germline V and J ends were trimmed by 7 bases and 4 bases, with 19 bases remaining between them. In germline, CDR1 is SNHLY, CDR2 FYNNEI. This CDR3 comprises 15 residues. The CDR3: CASMSRGGRSETQYF. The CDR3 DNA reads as TGTGCCAGCATGTCTAGGGGGGGGCGGTCAGAGACCCAGTACTTC.

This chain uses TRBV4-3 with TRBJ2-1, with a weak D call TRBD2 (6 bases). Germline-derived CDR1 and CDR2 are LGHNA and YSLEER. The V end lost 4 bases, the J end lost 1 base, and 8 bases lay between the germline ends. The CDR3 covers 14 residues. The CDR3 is CASSPAGSYNEQFF. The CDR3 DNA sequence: TGCGCCAGCAGCCCGGCGGGGTCCTACAATGAGCAGTTCTTC.

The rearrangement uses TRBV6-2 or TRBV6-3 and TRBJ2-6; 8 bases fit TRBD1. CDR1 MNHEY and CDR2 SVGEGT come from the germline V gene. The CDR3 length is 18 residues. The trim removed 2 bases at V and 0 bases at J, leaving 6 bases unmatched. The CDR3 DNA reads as TGTGCCAGCAGTTACCCGGGACAGGTTCTCTCTGGGGCCAACGTCCTGACTTTC. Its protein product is CASSYPGQVLSGANVLTF.

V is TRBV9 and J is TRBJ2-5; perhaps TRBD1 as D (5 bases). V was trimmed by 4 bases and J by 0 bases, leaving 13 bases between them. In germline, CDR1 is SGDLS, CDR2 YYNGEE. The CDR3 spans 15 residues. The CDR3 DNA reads TGTGCCAGCAGCATTGTAGGGGCAAACCAAGAGACCCAGTACTTC. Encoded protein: CASSIVGANQETQYF. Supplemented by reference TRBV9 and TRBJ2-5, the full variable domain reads DSGVTQTPKHLITATGQRVTLRCSPRSGDLSVYWYQQSLDQGLQFLIQYYNGEERAKGNILERFSAQQFPDLHSELNLSSLELGDSALYFCASSIVGANQETQYFGPGTRLLVL.

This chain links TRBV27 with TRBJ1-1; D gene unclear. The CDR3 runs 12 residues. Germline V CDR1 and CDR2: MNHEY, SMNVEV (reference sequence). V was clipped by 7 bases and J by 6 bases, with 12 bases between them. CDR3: CASNDPGSEAFF. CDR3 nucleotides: TGTGCCAGCAATGATCCGGGCTCTGAAGCTTTCTTT.

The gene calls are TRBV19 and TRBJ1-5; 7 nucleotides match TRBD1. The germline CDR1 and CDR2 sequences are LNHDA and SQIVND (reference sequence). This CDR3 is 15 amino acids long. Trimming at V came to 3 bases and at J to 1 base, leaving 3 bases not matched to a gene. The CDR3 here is CASSITGESNQPQHF. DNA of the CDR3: TGTGCCAGTAGTATCACAGGGGAGAGCAATCAGCCCCAGCATTTT.

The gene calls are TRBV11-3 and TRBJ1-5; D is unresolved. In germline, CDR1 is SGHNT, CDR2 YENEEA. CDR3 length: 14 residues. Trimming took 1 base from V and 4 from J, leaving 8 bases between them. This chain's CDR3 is CASSLAGGNQPQHF. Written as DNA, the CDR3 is TGTGCCAGCAGCTTAGCAGGAGGGAATCAGCCCCAGCATTTT.

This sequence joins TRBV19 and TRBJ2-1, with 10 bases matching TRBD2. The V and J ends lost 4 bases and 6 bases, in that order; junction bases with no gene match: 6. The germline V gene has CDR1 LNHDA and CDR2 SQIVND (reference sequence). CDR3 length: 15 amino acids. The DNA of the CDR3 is TGTGCCAGTAGTACTAGCGGGAGCGGTGTCAATGAGCAGTTCTTC. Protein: CASSTSGSGVNEQFF.

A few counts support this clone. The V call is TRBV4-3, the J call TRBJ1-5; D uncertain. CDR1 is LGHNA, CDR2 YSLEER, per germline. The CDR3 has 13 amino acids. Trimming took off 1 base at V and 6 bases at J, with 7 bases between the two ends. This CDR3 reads CASSQVWGQPQHF. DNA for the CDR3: TGCGCCAGCAGCCAAGTTTGGGGTCAGCCCCAGCATTTT.

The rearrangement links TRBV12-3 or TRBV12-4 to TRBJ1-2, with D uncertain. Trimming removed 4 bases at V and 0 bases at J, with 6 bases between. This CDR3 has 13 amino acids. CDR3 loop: CASSSGTNYGYTF. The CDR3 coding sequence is TGTGCCAGCAGTTCTGGAACTAACTATGGCTACACCTTC.

In DNA, the CDR3 is TGTGCCTGGAGTGTAGAGGCAGGGGGGAATCAGCCCCAGCATTTT. It encodes CAWSVEAGGNQPQHF. The V call is TRBV30, the J call TRBJ1-5; 7 nucleotides line up with TRBD1. The germline gives CDR1 GTSNPN, CDR2 SVGIG (reference sequence). CDR3 size: 15 residues. V dropped 0 bases and J dropped 4; count of bases not matched to a gene: 6.

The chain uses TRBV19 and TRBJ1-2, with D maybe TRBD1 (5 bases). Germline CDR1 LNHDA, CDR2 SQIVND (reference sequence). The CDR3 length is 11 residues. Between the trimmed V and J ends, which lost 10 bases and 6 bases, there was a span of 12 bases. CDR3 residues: CATPGDDGYTF. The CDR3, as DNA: TGTGCCACCCCTGGGGACGATGGCTACACCTTC.

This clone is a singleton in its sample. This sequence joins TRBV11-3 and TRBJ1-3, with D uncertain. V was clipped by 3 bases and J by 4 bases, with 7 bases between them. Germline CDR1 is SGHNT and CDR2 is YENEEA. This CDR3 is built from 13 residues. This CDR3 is CASSLEPGNTIYF. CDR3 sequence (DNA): TGTGCCAGCAGCTTGGAACCCGGAAACACCATATATTTT.

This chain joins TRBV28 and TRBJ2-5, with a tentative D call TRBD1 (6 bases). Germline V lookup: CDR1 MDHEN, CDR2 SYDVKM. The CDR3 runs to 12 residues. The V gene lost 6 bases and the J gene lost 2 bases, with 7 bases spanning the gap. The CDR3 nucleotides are TGTGCCAGCAGACAGGGTCAAGAGACCCAGTACTTC. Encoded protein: CASRQGQETQYF.

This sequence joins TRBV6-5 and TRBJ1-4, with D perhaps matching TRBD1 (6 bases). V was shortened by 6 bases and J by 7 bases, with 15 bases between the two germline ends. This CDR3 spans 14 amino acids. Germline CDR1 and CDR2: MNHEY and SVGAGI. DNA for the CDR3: TGTGCCAGCAGAAAAGAAGGGGGAATTGAAAAACTGTTTTTT. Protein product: CASRKEGGIEKLFF.

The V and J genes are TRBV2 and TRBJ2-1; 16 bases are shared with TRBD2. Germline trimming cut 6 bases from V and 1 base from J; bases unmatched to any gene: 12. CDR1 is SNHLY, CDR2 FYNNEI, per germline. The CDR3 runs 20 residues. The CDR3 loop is CASRPRPGLAGGASYNEQFF. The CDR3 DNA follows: TGTGCCAGCAGGCCTCGACCGGGACTAGCGGGGGGGGCGTCCTACAATGAGCAGTTCTTC.

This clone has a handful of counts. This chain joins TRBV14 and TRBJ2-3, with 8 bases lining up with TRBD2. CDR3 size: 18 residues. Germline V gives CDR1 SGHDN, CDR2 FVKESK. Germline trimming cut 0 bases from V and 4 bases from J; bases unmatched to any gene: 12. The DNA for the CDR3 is TGTGCCAGCAGCCAAGATCGGCTAGCGGGCCTGGTCGCAGATACGCAGTATTTT. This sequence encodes CASSQDRLAGLVADTQYF.

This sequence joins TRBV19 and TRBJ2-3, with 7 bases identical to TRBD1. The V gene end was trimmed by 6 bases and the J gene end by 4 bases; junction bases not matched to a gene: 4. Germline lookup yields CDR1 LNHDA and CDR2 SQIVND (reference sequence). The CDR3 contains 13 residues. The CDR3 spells CASRPGGADTQYF. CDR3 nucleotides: TGTGCCAGTAGGCCAGGGGGTGCAGATACGCAGTATTTT.